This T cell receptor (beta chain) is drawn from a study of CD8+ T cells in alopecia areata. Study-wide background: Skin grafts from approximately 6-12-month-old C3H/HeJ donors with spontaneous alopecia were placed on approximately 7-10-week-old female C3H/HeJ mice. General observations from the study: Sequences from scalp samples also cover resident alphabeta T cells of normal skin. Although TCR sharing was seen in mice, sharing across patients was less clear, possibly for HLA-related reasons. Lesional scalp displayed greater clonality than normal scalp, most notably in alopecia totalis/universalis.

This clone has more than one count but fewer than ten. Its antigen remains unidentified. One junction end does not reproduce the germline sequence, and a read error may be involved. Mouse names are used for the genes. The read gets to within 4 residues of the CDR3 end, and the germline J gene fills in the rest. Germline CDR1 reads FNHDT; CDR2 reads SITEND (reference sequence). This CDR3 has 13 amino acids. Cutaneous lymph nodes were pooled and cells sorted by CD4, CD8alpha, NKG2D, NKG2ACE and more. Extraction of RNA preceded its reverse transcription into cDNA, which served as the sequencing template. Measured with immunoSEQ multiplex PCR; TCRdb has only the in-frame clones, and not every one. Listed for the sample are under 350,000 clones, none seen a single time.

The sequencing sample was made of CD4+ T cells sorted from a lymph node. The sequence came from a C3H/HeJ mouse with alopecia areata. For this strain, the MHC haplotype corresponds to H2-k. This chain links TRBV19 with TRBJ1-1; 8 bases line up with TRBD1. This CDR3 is CANSIQGATEVFF. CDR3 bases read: TGTGCCAACAGTATTCAGGGGGCGACA.